This is a list of T cell receptor beta chains from one sample in a study of cytomegalovirus exposure and HLA in healthy donors. Assay used: immunoSEQ multiplex PCR; TCRdb lists only in-frame clones, some missing. This sample has 130,000 to 150,000 clones; roughly 83% occur once, and the top ten carry around 4%. Sample: PBMCs. These receptors all come from a man aged 40-55 years in good health and CMV-seropositive. The CDR3 runs from the conserved cysteine through the conserved F or W. The D gene is left open where the match is weak. A clone size is listed for some rows: how often the clone was seen (once, few, many), or a class if it is expanded.

NA	TRBJ2-1	TRBV11-1	NA	TGTGCCAGCAGCCTAAGTGATGAGCAGTTCTTC	CASSLSDEQFF
few	TRBJ1-1	TRBV7-6	TRBD1	TGTGCCAGCAGCCCTCACCCCGAGCGGACAGGGACGAACACTGAAGCTTTCTTT	CASSPHPERTGTNTEAFF
NA	TRBJ1-5	TRBV27	NA	TGTGCCAGCAGTTTTGGCCGGGGGAGCAATCAGCCCCAGCATTTT	CASSFGRGSNQPQHF
NA	TRBJ2-7	TRBV14	NA	TGTGCCAGCAGCCCTCACCCTGGGACACCCTACGAGCAGTACTTC	CASSPHPGTPYEQYF
NA	TRBJ2-3	TRBV5-8	TRBD2	TGTGCCAGCAGCTATACTCTCCTACTAGCGGGCACAGATACGCAGTATTTT	CASSYTLLLAGTDTQYF
NA	TRBJ1-2	TRBV7-2	TRBD1	TGTGCCAGCAGCTTGGGACAGGGGGCCGCTCACTATGGCTACACCTTC	CASSLGQGAAHYGYTF
NA	TRBJ2-2	TRBV5-1	NA	TGCGCCAGCAGCTTGTGGGGCAGGGACACCGGGGAGCTGTTTTTT	CASSLWGRDTGELFF
NA	TRBJ2-7	TRBV14	NA	TGTGCCAGCAGCGAAATGGGGGGGCACGAGCAGTACTTC	CASSEMGGHEQYF
NA	TRBJ2-1	TRBV20-1	NA	TGCAGTGCCCCGGCGGGCAATGAGCAGTTCTTC	CSAPAGNEQFF
once	TRBJ2-4	TRBV27	TRBD2	TGTGCCAGCACCGGCGGGGGGGGCATTCAGTACTTC	CASTGGGGIQYF
NA	TRBJ2-7	TRBV11-2	NA	TGTGCCAGCAGCCTCCGCTACGAGCAGTACTTC	CASSLRYEQYF
NA	TRBJ2-1	TRBV7-9	TRBD1	TGTTCCAGCAGACCAGGGACAGGGGGCTCTTCGTGGGAGCAGTTCTTC	CSSRPGTGGSSWEQFF
NA	TRBJ2-7	TRBV7-9	TRBD1	TGTGCCAGCAGCTTACCGGACAGGAAAGCCTACGAGCAGTACTTC	CASSLPDRKAYEQYF
NA	TRBJ1-5	TRBV29-1	NA	TGCAGCGTCCGGGACAATTTCAATCAGCCCCAGCATTTT	CSVRDNFNQPQHF
once	TRBJ2-7	TRBV4-2	TRBD2	TGTGCCAGCACCCCAAGCCTAGCGGAGATCTCCTACGAGCAGTACTTC	CASTPSLAEISYEQYF
NA	TRBJ2-5	TRBV5-1	TRBD2	TGCGCCAGCAGCCCGAGTGGGGGGGTTCAAGAGACCCAGTACTTC	CASSPSGGVQETQYF